The 14 T cell receptor beta chains given below trace back to one sample, sequenced in a study of blood T cell repertoires in COVID-19. Repertoires were generated with immunoSEQ multiplex PCR, while TCRdb's copy carries only in-frame clones and drops some. The sample contains fewer than 10,000 clones, roughly nine tenths of which appear only once. The sample consisted of peripheral blood. The receptors come from a man between 60 and 75 years old with acute or convalescent COVID-19.

J is TRBJ2-3 and V is TRBV5-1, with TRBD1 matching 8 bases. CDR3 length equals 14 residues. Looked up from germline, CDR1 is SGHRS and CDR2 is YFSETQ. The junction had 5 bases not matched to a gene; V was cut back by 5 bases and J by 3 bases. The CDR3 nucleotides read TGCGCCAGCAGACCATGGACAGGGACAGATACGCAGTATTTT. Its protein is CASRPWTGTDTQYF.

The rearrangement links TRBV2 to TRBJ2-3; 14 nucleotides line up with TRBD2. With V trimmed by 1 base and J by 5 bases, 11 bases remained unmatched. CDR3 length: 19 amino acids. Per the germline V gene, CDR1 is SNHLY and CDR2 is FYNNEI. CDR3 amino acids: CASSEGLAGGPKRRDTQYF. CDR3 bases: TGTGCCAGCAGTGAAGGACTAGCGGGAGGGCCTAAGAGAAGAGATACGCAGTATTTT.

This rearrangement joins TRBV18 to TRBJ1-5; TRBD1 aligns across 7 bases. The CDR3 loop spans 14 amino acids. Trimming took 3 bases from V and 4 from J; bases not matched to a gene: 3. Per germline, CDR1 KGHSH and CDR2 LQKENI. CDR3 sequence: CASSPLGQNQPQHF. The CDR3 DNA follows: TGTGCCAGCTCACCCTTGGGACAGAATCAGCCCCAGCATTTT. Looking up the rest from reference TRBV18 and TRBJ1-5 gives the full variable domain: NAGVMQNPRHLVRRRGQEARLRCSPMKGHSHVYWYRQLPEEGLKFMVYLQKENIIDESGMPKERFSAEFPKEGPSILRIQQVVRGDSAAYFCASSPLGQNQPQHFGDGTRLSIL.

By share, this clone ranks as medium-sized. The chain recombines TRBV13 with TRBJ2-3; 12 nucleotides match TRBD2. V shed 5 bases and J 5 bases; nucleotides not matched to a gene: 8. The CDR3 covers 16 residues. In germline, CDR1 is PRHDT, CDR2 FYEKMQ (reference sequence). The DNA of the CDR3 is TGTGCCAGCAGCACTTCTAGCGGGAGGGGCAGAGATACGCAGTATTTT. Translating it yields CASSTSSGRGRDTQYF.

This clone was counted once. The chain recombines TRBV7-9 with TRBJ1-4; no clear D. CDR1 and CDR2 (germline): SEHNR, FQNEAQ (reference sequence). The CDR3 extends over 12 amino acids. Trimming shortened V by 1 base and J by 10 bases, and 7 bases separated the two germline ends. The CDR3 coding sequence is TGTGCCAGCAGCTTAGATGGAGGAAAACTGTTTTTT. Its translation is CASSLDGGKLFF.

The rearrangement links TRBV7-9 to TRBJ1-2; 7 bases are a match to TRBD1. Per the germline V gene, CDR1 is SEHNR and CDR2 is FQNEAQ (reference sequence). The trim removed 5 bases at V and 8 bases at J, leaving 11 bases unmatched. The CDR3 has 14 residues. The CDR3 region is CASSPRDREDGYTF. CDR3 DNA: TGTGCCAGCAGCCCCCGGGACAGAGAGGACGGCTACACCTTC.

The J gene is TRBJ2-1, the V gene TRBV19; 7 bases map to TRBD2. CDR1 and CDR2 from the germline V gene are LNHDA and SQIVND (reference sequence). The CDR3 contains 15 residues. V shed 6 bases, J shed 9 bases, and the junction held 14 bases outside the gene matches. CDR3 protein: CASSPGLTLIGEQFF. CDR3 DNA: TGTGCCAGTAGCCCGGGACTAACATTGATAGGTGAGCAGTTCTTC. The complete variable domain, with remaining parts taken from reference TRBV19 and TRBJ2-1, reads DGGITQSPKYLFRKEGQNVTLSCEQNLNHDAMYWYRQDPGQGLRLIYYSQIVNDFQKGDIAEGYSVSREKKESFPLTVTSAQKNPTAFYLCASSPGLTLIGEQFFGPGTRLTVL.

The rearrangement links TRBV6-4 to TRBJ2-5; 13 nucleotides align to TRBD2. From germline, CDR1 is MRHNA and CDR2 SNTAGT. The V segment lost 2 bases and the J segment 7 bases; nucleotides outside the gene matches: 4. The CDR3 length is 15 residues. Here the CDR3 reads CASSDGTSGTGTQYF. In DNA, the CDR3 is TGTGCCAGCAGTGACGGGACTAGCGGGACGGGGACCCAGTACTTC.

This sequence joins TRBV27 and TRBJ2-1; 11 nucleotides line up with TRBD2. CDR1 and CDR2 from the germline V gene are MNHEY and SMNVEV (reference sequence). CDR3 length: 17 residues. Unmatched junction bases numbered 6, after V lost 4 bases and J lost 1 base. The chain's CDR3 is CASSSLAGAGSYNEQFF. CDR3 bases: TGTGCCAGCAGTTCACTAGCGGGGGCTGGGTCCTACAATGAGCAGTTCTTC.

This clone is labeled large (0.1 to 1%). The rearrangement uses TRBV7-6 and TRBJ1-4, with D possibly TRBD1 on 6 matching bases. CDR3 size: 16 residues. Trimming removed 1 base at V and 4 bases at J, with 13 bases between. CDR1 and CDR2 from the germline V gene are SGHVS and FNYEAQ. This chain's CDR3 is CASSLGRGPGNEKLFF. The CDR3 DNA reads TGTGCCAGCAGCTTAGGCAGGGGCCCGGGTAATGAAAAACTGTTTTTT.

The gene calls are TRBV12-3 or TRBV12-4 and TRBJ1-2; 7 bases agree with TRBD1. The CDR3 has 12 amino acids. Trimming at V came to 5 bases and at J to 7 bases, leaving 4 bases not matched to a gene. DNA for the CDR3: TGTGCCAGCAGTACAGGGGTGGCTGGCTACACCTTC. This translates into CASSTGVAGYTF.

The chain links TRBV28 to TRBJ1-3, with D possibly TRBD1 on 5 matching bases. This CDR3 has 16 amino acids. The germline V and J ends were trimmed by 4 bases and 4 bases, with 17 bases remaining between them. The germline gives CDR1 MDHEN, CDR2 SYDVKM. The CDR3 is CASSSGGAVRGNTIYF. The CDR3 DNA sequence: TGTGCCAGCAGTTCCGGTGGGGCGGTACGGGGAAACACCATATATTTT. The variable domain in full, with the rest retrieved from reference TRBV28 and TRBJ1-3, is DVKVTQSSRYLVKRTGEKVFLECVQDMDHENMFWYRQDPGLGLRLIYFSYDVKMKEKGDIPEGYSVSREKKERFSLILESASTNQTSMYLCASSSGGAVRGNTIYFGEGSWLTVV.

The rearrangement joins TRBV13 to TRBJ2-3; 8 nucleotides line up with TRBD2. CDR1 and CDR2 (germline): PRHDT, FYEKMQ (reference sequence). V lost 5 bases, J lost 2 bases, and 9 bases stayed unmatched. The CDR3 has 16 amino acids. In DNA, the CDR3 is TGTGCCAGCAGCCCCCCGGGGGGGGCCCACACAGATACGCAGTATTTT. Translated: CASSPPGGAHTDTQYF.

This chain uses TRBV5-1 with TRBJ1-3, with 7 nucleotides matching TRBD1. CDR1 SGHRS and CDR2 YFSETQ come from the germline V gene. This CDR3 region has 13 residues. Losses at the gene ends were 4 bases for V and 6 bases for J; bases not matched to a gene: 4. CDR3 DNA: TGCGCCAGCAGCCTGACAGGGTTAAACACCATATATTTT. Its translation: CASSLTGLNTIYF. Drawing the rest from reference TRBV5-1 and TRBJ1-3, the complete variable domain is KAGVTQTPRYLIKTRGQQVTLSCSPISGHRSVSWYQQTPGQGLQFLFEYFSETQRNKGNFPGRFSGRQFSNSRSEMNVSTLELGDSALYLCASSLTGLNTIYFGEGSWLTVV.